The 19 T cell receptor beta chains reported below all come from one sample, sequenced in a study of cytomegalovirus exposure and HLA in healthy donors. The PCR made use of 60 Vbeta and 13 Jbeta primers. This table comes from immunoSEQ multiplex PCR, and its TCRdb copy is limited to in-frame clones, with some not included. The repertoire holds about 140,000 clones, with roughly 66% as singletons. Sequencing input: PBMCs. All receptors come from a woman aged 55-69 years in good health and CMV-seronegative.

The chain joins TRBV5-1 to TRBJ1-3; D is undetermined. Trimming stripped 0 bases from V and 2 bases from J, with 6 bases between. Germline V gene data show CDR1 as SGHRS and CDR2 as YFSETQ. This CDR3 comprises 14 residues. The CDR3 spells CASSLAGTGNTIYF. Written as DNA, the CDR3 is TGCGCCAGCAGCTTGGCGGGGACTGGAAACACCATATATTTT.

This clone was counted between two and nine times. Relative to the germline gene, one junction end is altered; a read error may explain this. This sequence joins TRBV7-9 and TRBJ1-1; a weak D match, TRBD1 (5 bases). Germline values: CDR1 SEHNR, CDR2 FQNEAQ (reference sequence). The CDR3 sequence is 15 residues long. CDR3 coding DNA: TGTTCCAGCAGCTTAGGTGCGGGGCGATACCCTGAAGCTTTCTTT. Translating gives CSSSLGAGRYPEAFF.

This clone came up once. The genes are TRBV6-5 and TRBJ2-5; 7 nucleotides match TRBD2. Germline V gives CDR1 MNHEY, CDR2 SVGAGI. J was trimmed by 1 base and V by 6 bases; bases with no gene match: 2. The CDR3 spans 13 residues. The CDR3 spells CASRGRVQETQYF. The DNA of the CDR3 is TGTGCCAGCAGGGGGAGGGTCCAAGAGACCCAGTACTTC.

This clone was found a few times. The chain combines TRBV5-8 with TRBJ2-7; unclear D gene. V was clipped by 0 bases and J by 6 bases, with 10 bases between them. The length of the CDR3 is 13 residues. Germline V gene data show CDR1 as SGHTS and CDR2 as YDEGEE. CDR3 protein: CASSLVATGEQYF. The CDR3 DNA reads TGTGCCAGCAGCTTGGTGGCTACGGGCGAGCAGTACTTC.

The CDR3 nucleotides are TGTGCCAGTAGAGCCCGCGGACAGGGGAACACCGGGGAGCTGTTTTTT. Its translation: CASRARGQGNTGELFF. The chain uses TRBV19 and TRBJ2-2; 8 bases align to TRBD1. The CDR3 is 16 amino acids. Per the germline V gene, CDR1 is LNHDA and CDR2 is SQIVND (reference sequence). V was pared by 6 bases and J by 1 base, with 7 bases of the junction left unmatched. The full variable domain, in which reference TRBV19 and TRBJ2-2 provide the parts outside the CDR3, is DGGITQSPKYLFRKEGQNVTLSCEQNLNHDAMYWYRQDPGQGLRLIYYSQIVNDFQKGDIAEGYSVSREKKESFPLTVTSAQKNPTAFYLCASRARGQGNTGELFFGEGSRLTVL.

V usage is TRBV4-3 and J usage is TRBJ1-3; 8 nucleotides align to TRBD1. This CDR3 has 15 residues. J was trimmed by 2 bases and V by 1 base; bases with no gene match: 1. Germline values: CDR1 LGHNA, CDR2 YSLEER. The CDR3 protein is CASSQGTGPGNTIYF. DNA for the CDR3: TGCGCCAGCAGCCAAGGGACAGGGCCTGGAAACACCATATATTTT.

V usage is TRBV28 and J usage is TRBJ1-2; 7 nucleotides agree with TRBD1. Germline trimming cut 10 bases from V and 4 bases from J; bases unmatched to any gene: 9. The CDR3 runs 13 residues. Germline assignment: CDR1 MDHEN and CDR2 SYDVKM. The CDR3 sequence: CATQGAGGYGYTF. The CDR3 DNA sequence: TGTGCCACCCAAGGGGCAGGGGGCTATGGCTACACCTTC.

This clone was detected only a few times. CDR3: CASSPGSFMNTEAFF. The CDR3 DNA sequence: TGTGCCAGCAGCCCGGGGTCCTTCATGAACACTGAAGCTTTCTTT. The V gene is TRBV7-9, the J gene TRBJ1-1; no clear D. Germline-derived CDR1 and CDR2 are SEHNR and FQNEAQ (reference sequence). This CDR3 is 15 amino acids long. Trimming removed 5 bases from V and 0 bases from J, with 13 bases in between.

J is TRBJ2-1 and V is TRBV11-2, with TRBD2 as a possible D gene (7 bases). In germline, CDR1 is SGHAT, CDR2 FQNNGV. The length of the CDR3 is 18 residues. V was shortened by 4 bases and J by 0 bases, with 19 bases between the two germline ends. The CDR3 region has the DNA TGTGCCAGCAGCTCGGGCGGGGGCTCCTCCATCTCCTACAATGAGCAGTTCTTC. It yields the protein CASSSGGGSSISYNEQFF.

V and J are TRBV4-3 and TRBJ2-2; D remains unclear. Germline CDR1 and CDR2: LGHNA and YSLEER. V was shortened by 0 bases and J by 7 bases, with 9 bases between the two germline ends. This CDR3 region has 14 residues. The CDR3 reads CASSQEVSVGELFF. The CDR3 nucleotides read TGCGCCAGCAGCCAAGAAGTCTCGGTCGGGGAGCTGTTTTTT.

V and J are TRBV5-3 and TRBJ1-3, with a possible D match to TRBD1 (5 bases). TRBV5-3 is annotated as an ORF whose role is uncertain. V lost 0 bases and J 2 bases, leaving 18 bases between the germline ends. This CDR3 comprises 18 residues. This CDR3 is CARSLVTERPFAGNTIYF. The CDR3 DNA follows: TGTGCCAGAAGCTTGGTGACAGAGCGACCATTCGCTGGAAACACCATATATTTT.

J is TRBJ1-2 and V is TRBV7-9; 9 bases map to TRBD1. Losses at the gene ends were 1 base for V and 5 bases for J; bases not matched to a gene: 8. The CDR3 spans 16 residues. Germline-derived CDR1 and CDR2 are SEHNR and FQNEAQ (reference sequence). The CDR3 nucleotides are TGTGCCAGCAGCTTAGAGTCGACAGGGGGGCAGTATGGCTACACCTTC. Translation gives CASSLESTGGQYGYTF.

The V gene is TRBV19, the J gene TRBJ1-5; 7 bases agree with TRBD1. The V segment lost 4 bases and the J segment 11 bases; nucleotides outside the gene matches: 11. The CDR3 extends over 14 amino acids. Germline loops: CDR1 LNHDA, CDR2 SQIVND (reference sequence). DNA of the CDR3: TGTGCCAGTAGTAATGGACAGGCTTTATGGTCCCAGCATTTT. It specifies CASSNGQALWSQHF.

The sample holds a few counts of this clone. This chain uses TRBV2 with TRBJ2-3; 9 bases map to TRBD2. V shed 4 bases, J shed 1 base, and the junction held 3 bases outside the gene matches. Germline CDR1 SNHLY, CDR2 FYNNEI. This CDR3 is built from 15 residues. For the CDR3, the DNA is TGTGCCAGCAGTGGCGGGGGGGTGGGCACAGATACGCAGTATTTT. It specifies CASSGGGVGTDTQYF.

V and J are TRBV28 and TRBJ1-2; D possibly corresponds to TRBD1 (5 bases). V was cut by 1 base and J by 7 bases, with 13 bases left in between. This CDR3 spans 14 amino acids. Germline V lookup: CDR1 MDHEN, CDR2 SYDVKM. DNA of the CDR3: TGTGCCAGCAGTTTATCTCCGGGGGTCTCTGGCTACACCTTC. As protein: CASSLSPGVSGYTF.

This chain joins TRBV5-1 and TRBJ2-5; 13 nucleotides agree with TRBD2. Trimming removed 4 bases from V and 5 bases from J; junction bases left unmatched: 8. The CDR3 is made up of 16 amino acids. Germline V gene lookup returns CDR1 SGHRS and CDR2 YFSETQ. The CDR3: CASSGLAGAPGETQYF. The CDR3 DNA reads TGCGCCAGCAGCGGACTAGCGGGAGCCCCGGGGGAGACCCAGTACTTC.

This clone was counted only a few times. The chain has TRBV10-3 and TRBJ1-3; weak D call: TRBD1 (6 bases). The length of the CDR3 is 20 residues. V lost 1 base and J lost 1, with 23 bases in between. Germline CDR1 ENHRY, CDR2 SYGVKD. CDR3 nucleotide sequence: TGTGCCATCAGTGAGTTCGGAAAGGGGCAGGGGCCCTATTCTGGAAACACCATATATTTT. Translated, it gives CAISEFGKGQGPYSGNTIYF.

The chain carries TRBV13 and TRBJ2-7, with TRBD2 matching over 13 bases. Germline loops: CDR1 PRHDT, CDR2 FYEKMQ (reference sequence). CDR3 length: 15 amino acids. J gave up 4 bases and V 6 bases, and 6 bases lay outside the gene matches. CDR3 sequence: CASRSSGLAGYEQYF. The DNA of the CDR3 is TGTGCCAGCAGATCTTCGGGACTAGCGGGGTACGAGCAGTACTTC.

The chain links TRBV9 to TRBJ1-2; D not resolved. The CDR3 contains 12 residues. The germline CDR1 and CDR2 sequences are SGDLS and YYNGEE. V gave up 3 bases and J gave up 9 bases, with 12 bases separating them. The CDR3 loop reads CASSAAARSYTF. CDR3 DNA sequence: TGTGCCAGCAGCGCCGCAGCTAGGAGCTACACCTTC.